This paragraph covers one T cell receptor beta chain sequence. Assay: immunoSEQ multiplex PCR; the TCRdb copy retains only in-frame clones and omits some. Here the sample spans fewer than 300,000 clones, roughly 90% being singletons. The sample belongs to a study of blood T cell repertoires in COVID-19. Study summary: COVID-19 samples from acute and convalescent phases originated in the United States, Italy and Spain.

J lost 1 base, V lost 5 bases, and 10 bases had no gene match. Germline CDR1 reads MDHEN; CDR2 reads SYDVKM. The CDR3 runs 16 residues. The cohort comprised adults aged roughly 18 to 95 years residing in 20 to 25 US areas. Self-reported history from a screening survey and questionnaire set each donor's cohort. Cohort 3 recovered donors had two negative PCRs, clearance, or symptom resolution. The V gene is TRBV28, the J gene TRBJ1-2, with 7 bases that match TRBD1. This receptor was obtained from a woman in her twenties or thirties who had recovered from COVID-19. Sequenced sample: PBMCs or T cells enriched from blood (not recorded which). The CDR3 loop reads CASSDPGGPVNYGYTF. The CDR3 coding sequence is TGTGCCAGCAGTGACCCAGGGGGACCTGTTAACTATGGCTACACCTTC.